A single sample gave rise to the 2 T cell receptor beta chains below, sequenced in a study of regulatory T cells in long-lasting Graves disease. With iRepertoire HTBI primers and Arm-PCR of CDR3 regions, TCR beta libraries were built. MiXCR, run by TCRdb on the multiplex PCR reads, gives a single entry per CDR3 protein. Among roughly 380,000 distinct CDR3 sequences listed, roughly a sixth were seen once. Time point specified: newly diagnosed GD, antithyroid drugs for less than 3 months. From RNA extracted from PBMCs, the TCR library was made. The same data also contributed to another study, on T cells in Graves' hyperthyroidism and ophthalmopathy.

The sequencing used peripheral blood mononuclear cells (PBMCs), collected at new diagnosis, from a patient treated with antithyroid drugs. All receptors derive from a man between 40 and 49 years old with Graves disease.

CDR3 sequence (DNA): TGTGCCAGCAGCCAAGATCGGGTTACCCCGGGGAACACTGAAGCTTTCTTT. It codes for CASSQDRVTPGNTEAFF. The V call is TRBV14, the J call TRBJ1-1; D gene unclear. V lost 0 bases to trimming and J lost 1 base, with 15 bases between them. CDR1 and CDR2 (germline): SGHDN, FVKESK. CDR3 size: 17 residues.

In this sample, this clonotype turned up many times. CDR3 protein: CASSVGGQGNSPLHF. For the CDR3, the DNA is TGCGCCAGCAGCGTGGGGGGACAGGGTAATTCACCCCTCCACTTT. V and J are TRBV5-1 and TRBJ1-6, with 9 bases that match TRBD1. Trimming took 4 bases from V and 6 from J; bases not matched to a gene: 5. CDR3 length: 15 residues. Germline CDR1 and CDR2: SGHRS and YFSETQ.